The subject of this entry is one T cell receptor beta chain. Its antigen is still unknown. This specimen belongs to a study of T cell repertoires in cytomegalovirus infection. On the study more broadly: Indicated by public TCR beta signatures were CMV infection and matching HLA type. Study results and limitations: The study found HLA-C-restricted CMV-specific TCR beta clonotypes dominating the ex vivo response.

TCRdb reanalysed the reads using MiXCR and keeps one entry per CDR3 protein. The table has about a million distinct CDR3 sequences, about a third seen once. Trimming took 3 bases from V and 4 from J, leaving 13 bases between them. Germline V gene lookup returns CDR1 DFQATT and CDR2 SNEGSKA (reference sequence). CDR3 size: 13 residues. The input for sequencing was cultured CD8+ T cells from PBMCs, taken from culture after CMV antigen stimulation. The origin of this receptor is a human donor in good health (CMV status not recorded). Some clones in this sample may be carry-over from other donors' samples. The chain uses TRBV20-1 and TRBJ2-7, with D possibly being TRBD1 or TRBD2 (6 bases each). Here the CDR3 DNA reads TGCAGTGCTAGTGACGGGGGCCGTTACGAGCAGTACGTC. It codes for CSASDGGRYEQYV.